What follows are 32 T cell receptor beta chains derived from one specimen sequenced in a study of blood T cell repertoires in COVID-19. Using immunoSEQ multiplex PCR, the repertoire was profiled, and TCRdb retains in-frame clones only, with some absent. The table records around 120,000 clones, approximately 70% of them present only once. The sequencing input was peripheral blood. The receptors stem from a human donor with acute or convalescent COVID-19. The donor label of this sample is uncertain.

The table lists this clone with a count of one. CDR3 sequence (DNA): TGTGCCAGCAGTTACCTCGGACAGGGAGGGAATTCACCCCTCCACTTT. Residues: CASSYLGQGGNSPLHF. The gene calls are TRBV6-5 and TRBJ1-6; 8 nucleotides agree with TRBD1. This CDR3 contains 16 residues. Trimming at V came to 2 bases and at J to 7 bases, leaving 7 bases not matched to a gene. Germline-derived CDR1 and CDR2 are MNHEY and SVGAGI.

The V call is TRBV2, the J call TRBJ1-5, with 10 bases lining up with TRBD1. After removal of 4 bases from V and 5 bases from J, the junction contained 2 bases not matched to a gene. Germline V gene sequence: CDR1 SNHLY, CDR2 FYNNEI. The CDR3 consists of 14 residues. The chain's CDR3 is CASSGTGGYQPQHF. The CDR3 nucleotides read TGTGCCAGCAGTGGGACAGGGGGTTATCAGCCCCAGCATTTT.

The V call is TRBV27, the J call TRBJ2-1; D is ambiguous. The CDR3 loop spans 13 amino acids. Germline V gives CDR1 MNHEY, CDR2 SMNVEV (reference sequence). Trimming stripped 2 bases from V and 1 base from J, with 3 bases between. The CDR3 here is CASSLASYNEQFF. The CDR3 bases are TGTGCCAGCAGTTTAGCGTCCTACAATGAGCAGTTCTTC.

This chain links TRBV19 with TRBJ1-5, with D possibly matching TRBD1 (5 bases). CDR1 and CDR2 (germline): LNHDA, SQIVND (reference sequence). CDR3 size: 14 residues. Trimming cost V 4 bases and J 4 bases, with 11 bases left between them. CDR3 coding DNA: TGTGCCAGTAGTAGAATACAGGAAAATCAGCCCCAGCATTTT. Its protein product is CASSRIQENQPQHF.

This chain uses TRBV24-1 with TRBJ1-1, with TRBD1 matching over 11 bases. Per germline, CDR1 KGHDR and CDR2 SFDVKD. This CDR3 is built from 16 residues. Trimming removed 7 bases from V and 5 bases from J; junction bases left unmatched: 11. The CDR3 DNA reads TGTGCCACCAGCCAACCGGGACAGGGGGGGAGGACTGAAGCTTTCTTT. Translating it yields CATSQPGQGGRTEAFF.

The CDR3 DNA follows: TGTGCCAGCAGCCAAGGAGACAATTATTCACCCCTCCACTTT. Translating it yields CASSQGDNYSPLHF. The V and J genes are TRBV3-1 (or the pseudogene TRBV3-2) and TRBJ1-6; D not certain. Germline V gene sequence: CDR1 LGHDT, CDR2 YNNKEL (reference sequence). Trimming left V 1 base short and J 8 bases short, with 9 bases between. The CDR3 runs to 14 residues.

The chain has TRBV4-1 and TRBJ2-5, with 13 bases fitting TRBD2. Per the germline V gene, CDR1 is MGHRA and CDR2 is YSYEKL. J gave up 5 bases and V 0 bases, and 12 bases lay outside the gene matches. The CDR3 extends over 19 amino acids. CDR3 DNA sequence: TGCGCCAGCAGCCAAGATGAAACTAGCGGGGGGGCGGGTATGGAGACCCAGTACTTC. Protein product: CASSQDETSGGAGMETQYF.

The chain carries TRBV29-1 and TRBJ2-7; 11 bases fit TRBD1. Germline V gene lookup returns CDR1 SQVTM and CDR2 ANQGSEA. The CDR3 is 13 residues long. V lost 4 bases to trimming and J lost 5 bases; unmatched junction nucleotides: 4. The CDR3 reads CSVGTGGFHEQYF. CDR3 nucleotide sequence: TGCAGCGTTGGGACAGGGGGCTTCCACGAGCAGTACTTC.

CDR3 in amino acids: CASSLGARNTEAFF. CDR3 coding DNA: TGTGCCAGCAGCTTAGGGGCAAGGAACACTGAAGCTTTCTTT. The chain carries TRBV11-2 and TRBJ1-1; D gene ambiguous. With 1 base removed from V and 1 base from J, the gap between germline ends came to 7 bases. The CDR3 sequence is 14 residues long. Germline V gives CDR1 SGHAT, CDR2 FQNNGV.

The sample holds one count of this clone. The chain carries TRBV28 and TRBJ1-3; 10 bases fit TRBD1. This CDR3 is built from 16 residues. In germline, CDR1 is MDHEN, CDR2 SYDVKM. V was clipped by 6 bases and J by 5 bases; unmatched bases: 10. As DNA, the CDR3 is TGTGCCAGCAGCTCACTTCCGGGACAGGGGAGAAACACCATATATTTT. Its protein is CASSSLPGQGRNTIYF.

This clone appeared a few times. The chain has TRBV27 and TRBJ2-1; D is unclear. The CDR3 loop spans 12 amino acids. Germline CDR1 MNHEY, CDR2 SMNVEV (reference sequence). Trimming shortened V by 5 bases and J by 1 base, and 3 bases separated the two germline ends. CDR3 amino acids: CASSHSYNEQFF. The DNA of the CDR3 is TGTGCCAGCAGTCATTCCTACAATGAGCAGTTCTTC.

The genes are TRBV30 and TRBJ1-4; D is unresolved. Germline V gene data show CDR1 as GTSNPN and CDR2 as SVGIG (reference sequence). The CDR3 runs 13 residues. V shed 0 bases and J shed 14 bases, with 16 bases lying between them. Written as DNA, the CDR3 is TGTGCCTGGAGTGTACGGGGAAAAGGTCGTCTGTTTTTT. As protein: CAWSVRGKGRLFF.

This clone was observed a few times. The chain couples TRBV4-1 to TRBJ2-2, with D perhaps TRBD2 (5 bases). The CDR3 covers 17 residues. Germline CDR1 reads MGHRA; CDR2 reads YSYEKL. Between the trimmed V and J ends, which lost 4 bases and 3 bases, there was a span of 18 bases. CDR3 amino acids: CASSLVRRRQDTGELFF. The CDR3, as DNA: TGCGCCAGCAGCCTAGTCCGGAGGCGACAAGACACCGGGGAGCTGTTTTTT.

This clone was detected only a few times. The chain links TRBV6-5 to TRBJ1-3, with TRBD1 identical over 8 bases. V lost 6 bases, J lost 6 bases, and 7 bases stayed unmatched. CDR3 length equals 14 residues. Germline CDR1 and CDR2: MNHEY and SVGAGI. CDR3 in amino acids: CASSPGQVANTIYF. As DNA, the CDR3 is TGTGCCAGCAGCCCGGGACAGGTGGCAAACACCATATATTTT.

This clone was recorded a few times. The chain couples TRBV6-4 to TRBJ2-5; 10 bases align to TRBD2. Germline V CDR1 and CDR2: MRHNA, SNTAGT. The CDR3 spans 16 residues. CDR3 in DNA: TGTGCGCCGAAGAAGCGGGGGGGCCCGATTAAGGAGACCCAGTACTTC. This sequence encodes CAPKKRGGPIKETQYF.

V is TRBV19 and J is TRBJ1-2, with TRBD1 identical over 8 bases. CDR1 is LNHDA, CDR2 SQIVND, per germline (reference sequence). The CDR3 extends over 14 amino acids. Trimming took 1 base from V and 3 from J; bases not matched to a gene: 1. The CDR3 nucleotides read TGTGCCAGTAGTATAGCACAGGGGGACTATGGCTACACCTTC. Its translation is CASSIAQGDYGYTF.

The chain joins TRBV5-1 to TRBJ1-4; possible D gene TRBD1, 6 bases. Germline-derived CDR1 and CDR2 are SGHRS and YFSETQ. Trimming removed 3 bases from V and 7 bases from J, with 16 bases in between. The CDR3 consists of 15 residues. CDR3 in DNA: TGCGCCAGCAGCTCCGTGGGGGCTAAGGGTGAAAAACTGTTTTTT. It codes for CASSSVGAKGEKLFF.

The chain joins TRBV19 to TRBJ1-5, with 8 bases lining up with TRBD1. This CDR3 spans 15 amino acids. J was trimmed by 1 base and V by 6 bases; bases with no gene match: 5. Germline lookup yields CDR1 LNHDA and CDR2 SQIVND (reference sequence). As DNA, the CDR3 is TGTGCCAGTAGCCCAGGGGGCGGGAGCAATCAGCCCCAGCATTTT. It specifies CASSPGGGSNQPQHF.

This chain links TRBV11-3 with TRBJ2-7; D call uncertain. Between the trimmed V and J ends, which lost 2 bases and 1 base, there was a span of 12 bases. CDR1 is SGHNT and CDR2 is YENEEA in the germline V gene. This CDR3 has 15 amino acids. CDR3 protein: CASSLSRGTSYEQYF. As DNA, the CDR3 is TGTGCCAGCAGCTTATCGAGAGGCACTTCCTACGAGCAGTACTTC.

This chain connects TRBV7-8 to TRBJ2-7, with no clear D. This CDR3 is 14 amino acids long. Germline loops: CDR1 SGHVS, CDR2 FQNEAQ. This CDR3 is CASSLRGTSHEQYV. The CDR3 bases are TGTGCCAGCAGCTTGAGAGGTACCTCCCACGAGCAGTACGTC.

This clone has more than one count but fewer than ten. This chain connects TRBV11-2 to TRBJ2-4, with TRBD1 matching over 12 bases. V was clipped by 1 base and J by 2 bases; unmatched bases: 6. The V gene's germline CDR1 is SGHAT and CDR2 FQNNGV. This CDR3 has 18 residues. The CDR3: CASSLGPGTGGPKNIQYF. CDR3 DNA: TGTGCCAGCAGCTTAGGCCCTGGGACAGGGGGCCCCAAAAACATTCAGTACTTC.

This clone appeared a single time. The genes are TRBV27 and TRBJ2-7, with 9 bases matching TRBD1. The CDR3 runs 12 residues. CDR1 is MNHEY and CDR2 is SMNVEV in the germline V gene (reference sequence). V dropped 9 bases and J dropped 2; count of bases not matched to a gene: 2. The CDR3 DNA reads TGTGCCAGTCGACAGGGGGCCTACGAGCAGTACTTC. Protein: CASRQGAYEQYF.

The J gene is TRBJ2-1, the V gene TRBV7-9; 8 nucleotides match TRBD2. CDR1 and CDR2 from the germline V gene are SEHNR and FQNEAQ (reference sequence). V gave up 1 base and J gave up 15 bases; unmatched junction bases: 11. The CDR3 contains 14 residues. The DNA of the CDR3 is TGTGCCAGCAGCTTAGTATTACCGACTAGCGCATTGTTCTTC. Protein sequence: CASSLVLPTSALFF.

The J gene is TRBJ1-4, the V gene TRBV15; D call uncertain. The ends were cut back, 0 bases at V and 6 bases at J, with 11 bases in the middle. In germline, CDR1 is LNHNV, CDR2 YYDKDF (reference sequence). This CDR3 region has 15 residues. The CDR3 sequence: CATSRDETAYEKLFF. CDR3 coding DNA: TGTGCCACCAGCAGAGATGAAACAGCCTATGAAAAACTGTTTTTT.

This chain connects TRBV5-4 to TRBJ1-1, with 9 bases identical to TRBD1. J lost 7 bases, V lost 4 bases, and 5 bases had no gene match. This CDR3 is built from 13 residues. Germline-derived CDR1 and CDR2 are SGHNT and YYREEE (reference sequence). DNA for the CDR3: TGTGCCAGCAGCAGGGACAGGGAAGGTGAAGCTTTCTTT. This sequence encodes CASSRDREGEAFF.

The chain is built from TRBV19 and TRBJ2-4, with D possibly being TRBD1 (5 bases). The CDR3 is 15 residues long. Deletions cut 4 bases from V and 6 bases from J, with 16 bases between. Germline V lookup: CDR1 LNHDA, CDR2 SQIVND (reference sequence). The CDR3 sequence: CASSTARQGSNIQYF. The CDR3 DNA sequence: TGTGCCAGTAGTACCGCCCGGCAGGGATCAAACATTCAGTACTTC.

The V call is TRBV19, the J call TRBJ2-7, with D possibly being TRBD2 (5 bases). CDR1 and CDR2 from the germline V gene are LNHDA and SQIVND (reference sequence). This CDR3 is built from 15 residues. Trimming cost V 6 bases and J 1 base, with 16 bases left between them. As DNA, the CDR3 is TGTGCCAGTAGGGTGACGAGGGTAAGGTCCTACGAGCAGTACGTC. Protein product: CASRVTRVRSYEQYV.

The chain joins TRBV18 to TRBJ2-2; a possible D gene is TRBD1 (6 bases). Germline V lookup: CDR1 KGHSH, CDR2 LQKENI. Trimming removed 0 bases at V and 2 bases at J, with 10 bases between. This CDR3 is built from 16 residues. The CDR3 spells CASSPPPQGNTGELFF. Written as DNA, the CDR3 is TGTGCCAGCTCACCACCGCCACAGGGAAACACCGGGGAGCTGTTTTTT.

This clone has only a few counts. The chain combines TRBV19 with TRBJ2-7; 8 positions agree with TRBD1. The ends lost 2 bases at V and 4 bases at J; junction bases unmatched: 4. This CDR3 has 14 amino acids. The germline CDR1 and CDR2 sequences are LNHDA and SQIVND (reference sequence). The CDR3 here is CASSIFQGAYEQYF. DNA of the CDR3: TGTGCCAGTAGTATATTCCAGGGGGCTTACGAGCAGTACTTC.

The chain has TRBV28 and TRBJ1-4; D not resolved. With 5 bases removed from V and 4 bases from J, the gap between germline ends came to 14 bases. CDR1 and CDR2 (germline): MDHEN, SYDVKM. The length of the CDR3 is 15 residues. For the CDR3, the DNA is TGTGCCAGCAGTGGCACGCTGGGCCGTAATGAAAAACTGTTTTTT. Protein: CASSGTLGRNEKLFF.

The rearrangement uses TRBV18 and TRBJ2-3; D possibly corresponds to TRBD2 (7 bases). V lost 0 bases and J lost 2, with 12 bases in between. CDR3 length: 16 residues. CDR1 and CDR2 from the germline V gene are KGHSH and LQKENI. CDR3 in amino acids: CASSPPGGGPTDTQYF. The CDR3 nucleotides are TGTGCCAGCTCACCACCGGGCGGGGGCCCCACAGATACGCAGTATTTT.

There are a few counts of this clone. This CDR3 reads CASSISTGNTEAFF. The CDR3 bases are TGTGCCAGTAGTATTTCGACAGGAAACACTGAAGCTTTCTTT. V and J are TRBV19 and TRBJ1-1; perhaps TRBD1 as D (6 bases). Germline assignment: CDR1 LNHDA and CDR2 SQIVND (reference sequence). The V end lost 3 bases, the J end lost 2 bases, and 10 bases lay between the germline ends. This CDR3 region has 14 residues. Full variable domain (outside the CDR3, taken from reference TRBV19 and TRBJ1-1): DGGITQSPKYLFRKEGQNVTLSCEQNLNHDAMYWYRQDPGQGLRLIYYSQIVNDFQKGDIAEGYSVSREKKESFPLTVTSAQKNPTAFYLCASSISTGNTEAFFGQGTRLTVV.